The next 21 T cell receptor beta chains were all read from a single sample in a study of T-cell memory formation after mild COVID-19. MiXCR was run by TCRdb on the 5' RACE reads, yielding one entry per CDR3 protein. The profile shows hundreds of thousands of distinct CDR3 sequences, roughly 20% of them singletons. The sample consisted of PBMCs or a T cell subset sorted from them (not recorded which). These receptors were collected from an adult woman who had mild COVID-19 (a few samples of this study predate the infection). Cell type and time point are not known.

In its sample, this clonotype was seen a few times. V is TRBV6-2 or TRBV6-3 and J is TRBJ2-7; either TRBD1 or TRBD2 may fit D (6 bases each). The germline V gene has CDR1 MNHEY and CDR2 SVGEGT. This CDR3 has 13 residues. V was cut by 6 bases and J by 0 bases, with 9 bases left in between. This CDR3 reads CASRGGASYEQYF. CDR3 sequence (DNA): TGTGCCAGCAGGGGGGGCGCCTCCTACGAGCAGTACTTC.

In this sample, this clonotype turned up many times. This sequence joins TRBV7-2 and TRBJ2-1, with D possibly matching TRBD2 (6 bases). Trimming removed 5 bases at V and 9 bases at J, with 14 bases between. The CDR3 covers 13 residues. Germline CDR1 and CDR2: SGHTA and FQGNSA. CDR3: CASSDRRGFEQFF. Written as DNA, the CDR3 is TGTGCCAGCAGCGACCGACGGGGGTTTGAGCAGTTCTTC.

The CDR3 reads CASSLVGSGYTF. In nucleotides, the CDR3 is TGTGCCAGCAGTTTGGTAGGGAGCGGCTACACCTTC. V and J are TRBV12-3 or TRBV12-4 and TRBJ1-2, with D unclear. V dropped 3 bases and J dropped 8 bases, with 10 bases sitting between them. The CDR3 has 12 residues.

This sequence joins TRBV7-2 and TRBJ1-1; D unclear. Germline CDR1 is SGHTA and CDR2 is FQGNSA. Between the trimmed V and J ends, which lost 5 bases and 4 bases, there was a span of 11 bases. CDR3 length: 13 residues. The CDR3 loop is CASSILGSTEAFF. As DNA, the CDR3 is TGTGCCAGCAGCATCTTGGGATCCACTGAAGCTTTCTTT.

The genes are TRBV7-2 and TRBJ1-2; TRBD1 matches at 9 bases. CDR1 and CDR2 from the germline V gene are SGHTA and FQGNSA. Unmatched junction bases numbered 11, after V lost 6 bases and J lost 6 bases. The CDR3 consists of 15 residues. The CDR3 loop reads CASRIPGQGVDGYTF. The CDR3 DNA sequence: TGTGCCAGCAGAATTCCGGGACAGGGCGTGGATGGCTACACCTTC.

This clonotype occurred a few times. This chain uses TRBV6-5 with TRBJ2-2, with D hard to call. This CDR3 spans 16 amino acids. Germline V CDR1 and CDR2: MNHEY, SVGAGI. Trimming took off 2 bases at V and 4 bases at J, with 14 bases between the two ends. The CDR3 coding sequence is TGTGCCAGCAGTTACGCGATCCGCGCCAGCACCGGGGAGCTGTTTTTT. It yields the protein CASSYAIRASTGELFF.

This clonotype was observed a handful of times. The chain is built from TRBV29-1 and TRBJ2-5; 10 bases line up with TRBD2. This CDR3 has 15 amino acids. Trimming cost V 3 bases and J 1 base; bases outside gene matches: 5. CDR1 SQVTM and CDR2 ANQGSEA come from the germline V gene. The CDR3 here is CSVDLAGAPQETQYF. Written as DNA, the CDR3 is TGCAGCGTTGATCTAGCGGGAGCCCCCCAAGAGACCCAGTACTTC. The full variable domain, rest sourced from reference TRBV29-1 and TRBJ2-5, is SAVISQKPSRDICQRGTSLTIQCQVDSQVTMMFWYRQQPGQSLTLIATANQGSEATYESGFVIDKFPISRPNLTFSTLTVSNMSPEDSSIYLCSVDLAGAPQETQYFGPGTRLLVL.

This clonotype was found a few times. The chain couples TRBV4-1 to TRBJ1-3; 7 nucleotides align to TRBD1. Trimming removed 4 bases from V and 8 bases from J; junction bases left unmatched: 11. The CDR3 spans 15 residues. Germline V gene data show CDR1 as MGHRA and CDR2 as YSYEKL. CDR3 sequence reads: CASSPWDSSGDTIYF. In DNA form, the CDR3 reads TGCGCCAGCAGCCCCTGGGACAGCTCTGGGGACACCATATATTTT.

This clonotype has more than one count but fewer than ten. The chain couples TRBV24-1 to TRBJ2-5; D might be TRBD1 (6 bases). Trimming stripped 3 bases from V and 0 bases from J, with 10 bases between. Germline values: CDR1 KGHDR, CDR2 SFDVKD. This CDR3 is built from 15 residues. The DNA for the CDR3 is TGTGCCACCAGTGATCCTACAGGGTACCAAGAGACCCAGTACTTC. Translating gives CATSDPTGYQETQYF.

This clonotype was observed at least ten times. This sequence joins TRBV5-1 and TRBJ2-1; 9 positions agree with TRBD2. The germline gives CDR1 SGHRS, CDR2 YFSETQ. CDR3 size: 15 residues. The V gene end was trimmed by 5 bases and the J gene end by 4 bases; junction bases not matched to a gene: 7. CDR3: CASSFQAGGYNEQFF. In DNA, the CDR3 is TGCGCCAGCAGTTTTCAAGCGGGGGGATACAATGAGCAGTTCTTC.

The chain joins TRBV4-2 to TRBJ2-1, with TRBD2 matching over 12 bases. The CDR3 is 15 residues long. Germline values: CDR1 LGHNA, CDR2 YNFKEQ. V lost 6 bases, J lost 6 bases, and 6 bases stayed unmatched. CDR3 sequence (DNA): TGTGCCAGCAGTCGACTAGCGGGGGCTACCAATGAGCAGTTCTTC. This encodes CASSRLAGATNEQFF.

This clonotype was seen only a few times. The chain links TRBV7-9 to TRBJ1-1, with D unclear. Germline V gene sequence: CDR1 SEHNR, CDR2 FQNEAQ (reference sequence). Trimming removed 2 bases from V and 4 bases from J, with 14 bases in between. The CDR3 contains 15 residues. The CDR3 loop is CASSLLTGLGTEAFF. The CDR3 DNA reads as TGTGCCAGCAGCTTATTAACGGGGTTGGGCACTGAAGCTTTCTTT. Using reference TRBV7-9 and TRBJ1-1 for the parts outside the CDR3, the full variable domain is DTGVSQNPRHKITKRGQNVTFRCDPISEHNRLYWYRQTLGQGPEFLTYFQNEAQLEKSRLLSDRFSAERPKGSFSTLEIQRTEQGDSAMYLCASSLLTGLGTEAFFGQGTRLTVV.

This clonotype was detected a few times. V usage is TRBV7-2 and J usage is TRBJ1-2; TRBD1 is a possible D gene (5 bases). CDR1 is SGHTA, CDR2 FQGNSA, per germline. Trimming removed 0 bases at V and 8 bases at J, with 16 bases between. The CDR3 has 15 amino acids. The CDR3 here is CASSLAGRGGLGYTF. In DNA form, the CDR3 reads TGTGCCAGCAGCTTAGCAGGCCGGGGCGGTCTCGGCTACACCTTC.

This clonotype was seen more than once but under ten times. The chain has TRBV29-1 and TRBJ2-5, with a possible D match to TRBD2 (7 bases). V dropped 6 bases and J dropped 1 base, with 12 bases sitting between them. The CDR3 totals 13 residues. CDR1 is SQVTM and CDR2 is ANQGSEA in the germline V gene. For the CDR3, the DNA is TGCAGCGTCCGGGGGGCAGGCCAAGAGACCCAGTACTTC. It specifies CSVRGAGQETQYF.

V is TRBV19 and J is TRBJ2-4, with 9 bases aligning to TRBD2. The CDR3 totals 15 residues. Germline V CDR1 and CDR2: LNHDA, SQIVND (reference sequence). V shed 5 bases and J 0 bases; nucleotides not matched to a gene: 2. The CDR3 DNA sequence: TGTGCCAGTAGTTCTAGCGGGAAAGCCAAAAACATTCAGTACTTC. It translates to CASSSSGKAKNIQYF.

This clonotype was recorded a few times. The chain couples TRBV6-5 to TRBJ1-2; 12 positions agree with TRBD1. Germline V gives CDR1 MNHEY, CDR2 SVGAGI. Trimming at V came to 0 bases and at J to 8 bases, leaving 7 bases not matched to a gene. CDR3 size: 16 residues. This CDR3 is CASSYSGTGGMGGYTF. The CDR3 DNA follows: TGTGCCAGCAGTTACTCAGGGACAGGGGGCATGGGAGGCTACACCTTC.

This clonotype was observed a handful of times. The chain is built from TRBV19 and TRBJ2-1; tentatively, D is TRBD2 (5 bases). Trimming took 3 bases from V and 3 from J, leaving 9 bases between them. This CDR3 has 14 residues. Germline loops: CDR1 LNHDA, CDR2 SQIVND (reference sequence). This CDR3 is CASSMRESYNEQFF. CDR3 sequence (DNA): TGTGCCAGTAGTATGAGGGAAAGCTACAATGAGCAGTTCTTC.

The chain combines TRBV7-8 with TRBJ2-5, with 10 bases that match TRBD2. CDR3 length: 18 amino acids. J gave up 0 bases and V 0 bases, and 7 bases lay outside the gene matches. Germline-derived CDR1 and CDR2 are SGHVS and FQNEAQ. In DNA form, the CDR3 reads TGTGCCAGCAGCTTAGCGCTAGCGGGGGCTGGATACCAAGAGACCCAGTACTTC. Amino acids: CASSLALAGAGYQETQYF.

This clonotype has more than one count but fewer than ten. This chain connects TRBV20-1 to TRBJ1-4; tentatively, D is TRBD1 (6 bases). The ends were cut back, 5 bases at V and 5 bases at J, with 12 bases in the middle. The CDR3 length is 13 residues. Germline-derived CDR1 and CDR2 are DFQATT and SNEGSKA (reference sequence). The CDR3 DNA reads as TGCAGTGCTTCCCGGACAGACAATGAAAAACTGTTTTTT. It encodes CSASRTDNEKLFF.

The table lists this clonotype with a few counts. The rearrangement links TRBV18 to TRBJ2-5; the match to TRBD1 covers 8 bases. Unmatched junction bases numbered 10, after V lost 6 bases and J lost 1 base. This CDR3 spans 16 amino acids. Germline V lookup: CDR1 KGHSH, CDR2 LQKENI. The CDR3 coding sequence is TGTGCCAGCTCCTACGACAGGGGACGGGCCCAAGAGACCCAGTACTTC. It is translated as CASSYDRGRAQETQYF.

V gene TRBV7-3 combines with J gene TRBJ2-5, with D possibly matching TRBD2 (7 bases). Germline CDR1 is SGHTA and CDR2 is FQGTGA. CDR3 length: 14 amino acids. V dropped 8 bases and J dropped 5 bases, with 18 bases sitting between them. The CDR3 nucleotides read TGTGCCAGCGGGGGGGGCACTCGAGGGGAGACCCAGTACTTC. Its translation: CASGGGTRGETQYF.